The source of this T cell receptor beta chain is a study of T-cell memory formation after mild COVID-19. Each CDR3 protein is one row after TCRdb ran MiXCR on the 5' RACE reads. The data contain under 650,000 distinct CDR3 sequences, under 20% of them singletons. As for this clonotype: Antigen: not known.

Overall study results and limits: Day 15 to 85 contractors were CD4/CD8 balanced; later expanders leaned CD4+.

V lost 2 bases, J lost 6 bases, and 6 bases lay in between. This CDR3 has 11 amino acids. The germline V gene encodes CDR1 GTSNPN and CDR2 SVGIG (reference sequence). Sequenced: PBMCs or a T cell subset sorted from them (not recorded which). The origin of this receptor is an adult woman who had mild COVID-19 (a few samples of this study predate the infection). Cell type and time point are not known. The V and J genes are TRBV30 and TRBJ2-3; D is unresolved. This CDR3 is CAWSSSDTQYF. The CDR3 DNA sequence: TGTGCCTGGAGTTCTTCGGATACGCAGTATTTT.